The T cell receptor (beta chain) under discussion was sequenced for a study of CD8 T cells in Susac syndrome. The CDR3 is 13 residues long. Trimming removed 0 bases from V and 5 bases from J, with 6 bases in between. CDR1 and CDR2 from the germline V gene are SGHTA and FQGTGA. Reverse transcription of about 0.5 to 1 ug RNA used random hexamers. TCRdb re-called the immunoSEQ multiplex PCR reads with MiXCR, one entry per CDR3 protein. The sample lists tens of thousands of distinct CDR3 sequences; approximately 93% were seen once. Sequencing used CD8+ T cells from PBMCs. The sequence derives from a human donor with Susac syndrome. J is TRBJ2-3 and V is TRBV7-3; D remains ambiguous. This CDR3 is CASSLTNGDTQYF. The CDR3 DNA is TGTGCCAGCAGCTTAACGAACGGAGATACGCAGTATTTT.